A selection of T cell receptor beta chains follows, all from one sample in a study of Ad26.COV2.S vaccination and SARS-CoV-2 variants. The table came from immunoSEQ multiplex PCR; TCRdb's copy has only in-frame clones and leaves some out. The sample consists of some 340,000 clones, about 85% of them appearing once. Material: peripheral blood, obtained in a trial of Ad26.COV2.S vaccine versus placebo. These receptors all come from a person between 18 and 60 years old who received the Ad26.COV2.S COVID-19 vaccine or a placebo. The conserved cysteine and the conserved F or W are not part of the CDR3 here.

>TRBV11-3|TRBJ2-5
ASSPGRGSNEGETQY
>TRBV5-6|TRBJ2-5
ASSFGGGLRRETQY
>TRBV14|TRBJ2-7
ASSSGQTSYEQY
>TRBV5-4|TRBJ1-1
ASSRKDMNTEAF
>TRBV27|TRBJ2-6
ASSLSRSSGANVLT
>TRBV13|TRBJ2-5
ASSSPTGTYQETQY
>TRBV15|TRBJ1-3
ATSRATGNTGNTIY
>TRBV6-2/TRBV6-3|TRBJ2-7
ASSYSGRGVQY
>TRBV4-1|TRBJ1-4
ASSHADRGGEKLF
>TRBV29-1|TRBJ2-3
SVELYWDKSTDTQY
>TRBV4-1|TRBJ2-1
ASSQEIAGGSSYNEQF
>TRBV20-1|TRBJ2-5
SASFPGVQETQY
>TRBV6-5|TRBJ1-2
ASSYRQGAYYGYT
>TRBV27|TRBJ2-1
ASIKLGGGRGGSYNEQF
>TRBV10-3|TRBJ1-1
AISSPGKKGDTEAF
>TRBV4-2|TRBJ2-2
ASSLVGPGELF
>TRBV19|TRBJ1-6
ASSMGTVNSPLH
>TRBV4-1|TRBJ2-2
ASSQANFGLYTGELF
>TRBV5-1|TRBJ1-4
ASSLVGVGEKLF
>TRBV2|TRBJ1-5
ASSAQGDRRDQPQH
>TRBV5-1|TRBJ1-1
ASSLEVLGSSSSGTEAF
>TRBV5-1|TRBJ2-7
ASSRDGTYEQY
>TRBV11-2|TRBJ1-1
ASSGDRNTEAF
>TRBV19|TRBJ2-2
ASRPLDRGTGELF
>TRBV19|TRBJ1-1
ASSIRDTVTEAF
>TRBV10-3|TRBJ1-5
AISESFGTGALGNQPQH
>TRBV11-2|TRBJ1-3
ASSSPGQGGEGGNTIY
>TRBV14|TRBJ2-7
ASSPLDRSHEQY
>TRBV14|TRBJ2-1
ASSQDRTFSGRGYNEQF
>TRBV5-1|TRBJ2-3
ASSPQGQGDTQY
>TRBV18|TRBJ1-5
ASSTGMSSNQPQH
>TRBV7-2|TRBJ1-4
ASSLTATNEKLF